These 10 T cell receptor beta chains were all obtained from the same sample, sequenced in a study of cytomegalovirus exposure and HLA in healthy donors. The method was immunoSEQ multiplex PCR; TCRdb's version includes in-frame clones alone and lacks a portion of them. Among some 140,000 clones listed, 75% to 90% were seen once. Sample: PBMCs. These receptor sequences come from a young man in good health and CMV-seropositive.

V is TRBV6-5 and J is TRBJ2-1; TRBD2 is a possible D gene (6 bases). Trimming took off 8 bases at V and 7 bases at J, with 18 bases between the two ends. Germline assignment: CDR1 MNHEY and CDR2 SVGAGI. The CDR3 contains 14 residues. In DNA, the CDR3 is TGTGCCAGCGGAGGGAGCGGAAACCAGAATGAGCAGTTCTTC. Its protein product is CASGGSGNQNEQFF.

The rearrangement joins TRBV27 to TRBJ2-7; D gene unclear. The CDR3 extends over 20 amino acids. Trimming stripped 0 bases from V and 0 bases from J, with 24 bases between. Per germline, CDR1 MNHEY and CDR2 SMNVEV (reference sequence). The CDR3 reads CASSLSSPLSSATGSYEQYF. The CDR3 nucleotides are TGTGCCAGCAGTTTATCGTCCCCCCTTAGCAGTGCGACGGGCTCCTACGAGCAGTACTTC.

CDR3 sequence (DNA): TGTGCCAGCAGCTCGGGACTAGCCGACTACAATGAGCAGTTCTTC. Translating it yields CASSSGLADYNEQFF. This chain uses TRBV5-4 with TRBJ2-1; TRBD2 matches at 9 bases. The V segment lost 3 bases and the J segment 3 bases; nucleotides outside the gene matches: 4. The germline gives CDR1 SGHNT, CDR2 YYREEE (reference sequence). The CDR3 runs to 15 residues. Together with reference TRBV5-4 and TRBJ2-1, the CDR3 gives the full variable domain: ETGVTQSPTHLIKTRGQQVTLRCSSQSGHNTVSWYQQALGQGPQFIFQYYREEENGRGNFPPRFSGLQFPNYSSELNVNALELDDSALYLCASSSGLADYNEQFFGPGTRLTVL.

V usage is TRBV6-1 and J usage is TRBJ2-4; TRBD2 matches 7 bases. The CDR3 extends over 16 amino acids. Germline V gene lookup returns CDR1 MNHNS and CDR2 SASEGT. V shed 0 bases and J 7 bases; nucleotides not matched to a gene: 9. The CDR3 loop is CASSEAPLRGRNIQYF. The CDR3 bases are TGTGCCAGCAGTGAAGCCCCATTGCGGGGGAGGAACATTCAGTACTTC.

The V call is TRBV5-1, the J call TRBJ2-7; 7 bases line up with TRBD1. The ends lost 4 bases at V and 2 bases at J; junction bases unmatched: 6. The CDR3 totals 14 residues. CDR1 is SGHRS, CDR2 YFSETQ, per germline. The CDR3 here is CASSPRDRPYEQYF. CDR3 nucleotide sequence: TGCGCCAGCAGCCCAAGGGACAGACCCTACGAGCAGTACTTC.

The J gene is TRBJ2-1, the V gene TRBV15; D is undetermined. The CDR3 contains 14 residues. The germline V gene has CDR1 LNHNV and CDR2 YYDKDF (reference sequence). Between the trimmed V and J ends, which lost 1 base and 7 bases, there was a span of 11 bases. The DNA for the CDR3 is TGTGCCACCAGCAGAGTTTTGAACTTTAATGAGCAGTTCTTC. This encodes CATSRVLNFNEQFF.

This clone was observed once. The CDR3 region has the DNA TGTGCCAGCAACAGGGGATGGGGCAATCAGCCCCAGCATTTT. It translates to CASNRGWGNQPQHF. The chain is built from TRBV5-6 and TRBJ1-5; 7 bases are a match to TRBD1. V lost 6 bases, J lost 2 bases, and 5 bases stayed unmatched. The CDR3 length is 14 residues. Germline lookup yields CDR1 SGHDT and CDR2 YYEEEE.

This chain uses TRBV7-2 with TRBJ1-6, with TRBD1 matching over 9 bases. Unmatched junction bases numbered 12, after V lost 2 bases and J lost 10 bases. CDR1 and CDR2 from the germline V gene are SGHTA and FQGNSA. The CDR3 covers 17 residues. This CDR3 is CASSLQGQGSMRSPLHF. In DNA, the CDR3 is TGTGCCAGCAGCTTACAAGGACAGGGGTCAATGCGCTCACCCCTCCACTTT. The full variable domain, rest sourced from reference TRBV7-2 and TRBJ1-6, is GAGVSQSPSNKVTEKGKDVELRCDPISGHTALYWYRQSLGQGLEFLIYFQGNSAPDKSGLPSDRFSAERTGGSVSTLTIQRTQQEDSAVYLCASSLQGQGSMRSPLHFGNGTRLTVT.

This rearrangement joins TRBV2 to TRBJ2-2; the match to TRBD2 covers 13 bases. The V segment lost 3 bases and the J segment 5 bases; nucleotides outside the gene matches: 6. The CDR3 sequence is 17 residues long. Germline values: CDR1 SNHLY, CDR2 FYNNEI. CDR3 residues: CASSDGLAGVVTGELFF. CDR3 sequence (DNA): TGTGCCAGCAGTGACGGACTAGCGGGAGTAGTAACCGGGGAGCTGTTTTTT.

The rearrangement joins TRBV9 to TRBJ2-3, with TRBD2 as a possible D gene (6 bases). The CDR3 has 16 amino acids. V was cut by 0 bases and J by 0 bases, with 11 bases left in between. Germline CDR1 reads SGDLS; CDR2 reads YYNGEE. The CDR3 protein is CASSVVHGRSTDTQYF. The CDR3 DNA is TGTGCCAGCAGCGTAGTACACGGGAGAAGCACAGATACGCAGTATTTT.